This TCR beta chain comes out of a study of T cell repertoires in cytomegalovirus infection. The CDR3 is made up of 11 amino acids. The V end lost 5 bases, the J end lost 4 bases, and 6 bases lay between the germline ends. CDR1 SEHNR and CDR2 FQNEAQ come from the germline V gene (reference sequence). TCRdb ran MiXCR on the reads and lists one entry per CDR3 protein. The sample includes tens of thousands of distinct CDR3 sequences, roughly 20% of them seen just once. A few counts support this clonotype. Its specificity is not known. This chain joins TRBV7-9 and TRBJ2-7; no firm D call. The receptor's source is a human donor in good health (CMV status not recorded). Some clones in this sample may be carry-over from other donors' samples. Source: CD8+ T cells from cultured PBMCs, taken from culture after CMV antigen stimulation. CDR3 nucleotides: TGTGCCAGCAGCCATCAATACGAGCAGTACTTC. Its protein product is CASSHQYEQYF.